This T cell receptor beta chain is from a study of T cells in women clearing cervical HPV infection. Across the whole study: Women with histologically confirmed HPV16-related CIN3 or worse, 2 with invasive cancer, served as cases. Controls' single incident HPV16 infection cleared within 12 months without precancer.

Prevalent HPV16 infections were excluded; only incident single HPV16 infections included. Findings and caveats of the study: Controls had more TRBV6-7 (about 0.15%) than cases (roughly 0.11%).

Here immunoSEQ multiplex PCR was the method, and the copy in TCRdb shows in-frame clones only, minus some. This repertoire includes around 15,000 clones. The V gene lost 5 bases and the J gene lost 10 bases, with 9 bases spanning the gap. The CDR3 contains 12 residues. About this clone: What it recognizes is unknown. The read falls 3 residues short of the CDR3 end, and the missing part is taken from the germline J gene.

Specimen: blood buffy coat. The gene calls are TRBV12-3 or TRBV12-4 and TRBJ1-6; possible D gene TRBD1, 6 bases. This clonotype originated in a woman between 18 and 70 years old with a cervical HPV16 infection that either progressed to CIN3+ or cleared (not recorded which). The part of the CDR3 DNA that was read is TGTGCCAGCAGTCCCAGGGGCTCACCC. The encoded protein is CASSPRGSP. The entire CDR3 protein reads CASSPRGSPLHF.